A selection of T cell receptor beta chains follows, all from one sample in a study of shared clonotypes between healthy human individuals. Generated by immunoSEQ multiplex PCR, the TCRdb table keeps only in-frame clones and is missing some. The table records around 2.1 million clones, almost 96% of them present only once. What was sequenced was naive CD4+ T cells sorted from blood. The receptors here all came from a man aged 18 to 30 in good health. Both conserved end residues are part of each CDR3. Each record gives: J gene, D gene, clone size, V gene, CDR3 protein, CDR3 DNA. D genes are given only for firm matches. Clone size, where shown, is once, few, many, or a class for clones that have expanded.

>TRBJ1-2|TRBD1|once|TRBV5-5
CASSLAAGQYYGYTF
TGTGCCAGCAGCTTGGCCGCGGGACAGTACTATGGCTACACCTTC
>TRBJ1-1|-|-|TRBV5-1
CASSPRGGEISEAFF
TGCGCCAGCAGCCCCAGGGGTGGTGAGATCAGTGAAGCTTTCTTT
>TRBJ1-1|-|-|TRBV6-5
CASSYSNRVTEAFF
TGTGCCAGCAGTTACTCGAACAGGGTCACTGAAGCTTTCTTT
>TRBJ2-5|TRBD1|-|TRBV6-1
CASSFTGGQETQYF
TGTGCCAGCAGTTTTACAGGGGGCCAAGAGACCCAGTACTTC
>TRBJ1-6|-|-|TRBV6-6
CASSYSTGDRNSPLHF
TGTGCCAGCAGTTACTCGACAGGAGATAGGAATTCACCCCTCCACTTT
>TRBJ1-5|TRBD1|-|TRBV6-1
CASSGRDRANQPQHF
TGTGCCAGCAGTGGCCGGGACAGAGCCAATCAGCCCCAGCATTTT
>TRBJ1-2|TRBD1|-|TRBV27
CASSSAGQGGLYGYTF
TGTGCCAGCAGTTCCGCGGGACAGGGAGGTCTCTATGGCTACACCTTC
>TRBJ2-1|-|-|TRBV12-5
CASGLEGAADNEQFF
TGTGCTAGTGGTTTGGAAGGGGCAGCCGACAATGAGCAGTTCTTC
>TRBJ2-7|-|-|TRBV30
CAWGKNRVGIYEQYF
TGTGCCTGGGGGAAGAACAGGGTGGGGATCTACGAGCAGTACTTC
>TRBJ2-1|-|-|TRBV30
CASSDQQGTNEQFF
TGTGCCTCCTCCGACCAGCAGGGAACGAATGAGCAGTTCTTC
>TRBJ2-7|-|-|TRBV28
CASSPPVGTSEQYF
TGTGCCAGCAGTCCGCCCGTCGGGACAAGCGAGCAGTACTTC
>TRBJ1-5|-|-|TRBV5-8
CASSSTRGISNQPQHF
TGTGCCAGCAGCTCGACCCGGGGAATAAGCAATCAGCCCCAGCATTTT
>TRBJ1-4|-|-|TRBV28
CASSLRQTAATNEKLFF
TGTGCCAGCAGTTTAAGACAGACAGCGGCAACTAATGAAAAACTGTTTTTT
>TRBJ2-2|-|once|TRBV6-1
CASNLDGELFF
TGTGCCAGCAACCTAGACGGGGAGCTGTTTTTT
>TRBJ1-5|-|-|TRBV5-1
CASSLGQNQPQHF
TGCGCCAGCAGCTTAGGGCAGAATCAGCCCCAGCATTTT
>TRBJ2-3|-|-|TRBV7-3
CASRSQSTDTQYF
TGTGCCAGCAGATCGCAGAGCACAGATACGCAGTATTTT